The clone carrying this T cell receptor beta chain was counted a few times. Its matching antigen is unknown. This specimen belongs to a study of Graves' ophthalmopathy and Graves' hyperthyroidism. Findings of the study overall: With 60% to 71% sensitivity and over 72% specificity, the model predicted ophthalmopathy progression. Detected in blood as well were most expanded thyroid clonotypes with frequency above 0.001.

Investigators amplified TCR beta CDR3 regions from RNA transcripts. RT-PCR with HTBI primers came first, then second-round multiplex PCR. TCRdb independently ran MiXCR on the multiplex PCR reads; one entry per CDR3 protein. The sample carries about half a million distinct CDR3 sequences, 13% to 15% recorded once. Moderate-to-severe activity, CAS ≥3, NOSPECS ≥4 and a duration under 3 months were seen in donors with ophthalmopathy. Germline V gene data show CDR1 as MNHEY and CDR2 as SVGAGI. V gave up 2 bases and J gave up 7 bases; unmatched junction bases: 15. This CDR3 is built from 17 residues. Source material: blood. The clonotype originates from a woman in her twenties or thirties with Graves' ophthalmopathy. This chain links TRBV6-5 with TRBJ2-5; 8 bases fit TRBD2. CDR3 sequence reads: CASSYEAGGLFMGTQYF. The CDR3 DNA reads TGTGCCAGCAGTTACGAGGCGGGGGGACTTTTCATGGGGACCCAGTACTTC.